The entry below gives a single T cell receptor beta chain sequence along with its context. The table lists this clonotype with a few counts. The antigen this receptor binds is unknown. No clone much larger than this one lies a single base away; base qualities are absent. The sample comes from a study of liver allograft versus peripheral blood T cells (dated by TCRdb to the early 2020s). Regarding the complete study: The study compared T cell receptor repertoires found within transplanted livers against repertoires in the peripheral blood of liver transplant recipients.

General study outcomes and caveats: T cell receptor repertoires inside liver allografts were reported to be different from the repertoires detected in peripheral blood.

This sample was sequenced with an Illumina MiSeq. TCRdb reworked the public reads: Q25 trimming with fastp, MiXCR clone assembly, productive beta chains retained. Every CDR3 protein is listed once, alongside the most common genes and DNA of its rows. This sample has around 18,000 distinct CDR3 sequences in its table, and 22% of those were observed once. 9.5% to 15% of the sample lies in the top ten. V was cut back by 6 bases and J by 5 bases, leaving a gap of 13 bases between them. CDR1 MDHEN and CDR2 SYDVKM are derived from the germline V gene. Reading from cysteine to phenylalanine, the CDR3 counts 13 amino acids. This entry keeps only the CDR3 DNA: 39 bases, framed from base 1.

Recombination linked TRBV28 to TRBJ2-5; too little of a D gene remains to name it. This receptor was identified in a human patient who had a liver transplant. Donor T cells from the graft may be present among the T cells after a transplant. Here the CDR3 is given as CASSLDLEETQYF. The nucleotides read TGTGCCAGCAGCCTCGACCTGGAGGAGACCCAGTACTTC.